The 10 T cell receptor beta chains given below trace back to one sample, sequenced in a study of T cell responses to AZD1222 COVID-19 vaccine. The method was immunoSEQ multiplex PCR; TCRdb's version includes in-frame clones alone and lacks a portion of them. The table lists more than 95,000 clones, 93% of them singletons. Specimen: peripheral blood, collected on day 0 of AZD1222 vaccination. Every receptor here comes from an adult in good health.

The genes are TRBV12-3 or TRBV12-4 and TRBJ1-1; no definite D call. CDR3 length: 13 amino acids. V lost 2 bases, J lost 1 base, and 5 bases lay in between. In DNA form, the CDR3 reads TGTGCCAGCAGTTTACTACGGAACACTGAAGCTTTCTTT. Amino acid sequence: CASSLLRNTEAFF.

This rearrangement joins TRBV5-1 to TRBJ2-1; TRBD2 might be the D (6 bases). V gave up 8 bases and J gave up 8 bases, with 26 bases separating them. Germline-derived CDR1 and CDR2 are SGHRS and YFSETQ. CDR3 length equals 16 residues. Here the CDR3 reads CARIRAGTQPLYEQFF. Here the CDR3 DNA reads TGCGCCAGAATACGGGCGGGGACGCAACCATTGTATGAGCAGTTCTTC.

The gene calls are TRBV9 and TRBJ2-1; possible D gene TRBD2, 6 bases. Trimming took off 3 bases at V and 4 bases at J, with 14 bases between the two ends. The CDR3 length is 15 residues. CDR1 is SGDLS and CDR2 is YYNGEE in the germline V gene. The DNA of the CDR3 is TGTGCCAGCAGCGCCTGGAGCGGGTATTACAATGAGCAGTTCTTC. Its translation is CASSAWSGYYNEQFF.

The chain recombines TRBV6-1 with TRBJ2-2; 14 bases align to TRBD2. V was clipped by 3 bases and J by 9 bases; unmatched bases: 6. This CDR3 spans 16 amino acids. The germline V gene has CDR1 MNHNS and CDR2 SASEGT. The CDR3: CASSERGLAGVRELFF. Written as DNA, the CDR3 is TGTGCCAGCAGTGAGCGGGGACTAGCGGGAGTGAGGGAGCTGTTTTTT.

The chain couples TRBV7-2 to TRBJ2-7; 7 positions agree with TRBD1. The CDR3 extends over 13 amino acids. V lost 4 bases to trimming and J lost 3 bases; unmatched junction nucleotides: 3. The V gene's germline CDR1 is SGHTA and CDR2 FQGNSA. This CDR3 is CASSSGTDYEQYF. In nucleotides, the CDR3 is TGTGCCAGCAGCTCAGGGACAGACTACGAGCAGTACTTC.

This chain links TRBV4-2 with TRBJ2-7, with a possible D match to TRBD2 (5 bases). V lost 0 bases, J lost 5 bases, and 8 bases lay in between. The CDR3 loop spans 13 amino acids. From germline, CDR1 is LGHNA and CDR2 YNFKEQ. CDR3 sequence reads: CASSQDLGNEQYF. The CDR3 DNA sequence: TGTGCCAGCAGCCAAGATCTCGGGAACGAGCAGTACTTC.

The chain links TRBV30 to TRBJ2-5; D perhaps matches TRBD2 (6 bases). The germline gives CDR1 GTSNPN, CDR2 SVGIG (reference sequence). V lost 3 bases and J lost 10, with 18 bases in between. The CDR3 totals 13 residues. The CDR3 is CAWRETGLTVQYF. CDR3 in DNA: TGTGCCTGGAGGGAGACGGGACTTACCGTCCAGTACTTC.

The chain employs TRBV27 and TRBJ2-3; no clear D. There are 11 residues in the CDR3. Between the trimmed V and J ends, which lost 6 bases and 3 bases, there was a span of 4 bases. Germline-derived CDR1 and CDR2 are MNHEY and SMNVEV (reference sequence). Here the CDR3 DNA reads TGTGCCAGCAGGCGAACAGATACGCAGTATTTT. This codes for CASRRTDTQYF.

V usage is TRBV30 and J usage is TRBJ1-4, with 11 bases that match TRBD1. The V and J ends lost 0 bases and 7 bases, in that order; junction bases with no gene match: 4. The germline V gene encodes CDR1 GTSNPN and CDR2 SVGIG (reference sequence). This CDR3 is built from 15 residues. CDR3 nucleotides: TGTGCCTGGAGTGTAGGACAGGGGGCCTCTGAAAAACTGTTTTTT. It encodes CAWSVGQGASEKLFF.

V and J are TRBV19 and TRBJ2-1; 8 bases map to TRBD2. Trimming at V came to 7 bases and at J to 4 bases, leaving 12 bases not matched to a gene. There are 16 residues in the CDR3. Germline values: CDR1 LNHDA, CDR2 SQIVND (reference sequence). CDR3 DNA: TGTGCCAGTAATATTGCCGGGAGGGCCTTTTACAATGAGCAGTTCTTC. Translated, it gives CASNIAGRAFYNEQFF.